These 11 T cell receptor beta chains were sequenced from one sample in a study of early T cells in non-severe SARS-CoV-2 infection. MiXCR, applied by TCRdb to the 5' RACE reads, yields one record per CDR3 protein. The sample lists 49,000 or so distinct CDR3 sequences, around 6.5% seen once, with 2.8% in the top ten. The sequencing used whole blood, collected at baseline. All receptors derive from an adult who was a healthcare worker with PCR-confirmed SARS-CoV-2 infection or an uninfected control (not recorded which).

The chain carries TRBV7-2 and TRBJ1-6; D gene uncertain. With 1 base removed from V and 9 bases from J, the gap between germline ends came to 10 bases. This CDR3 spans 14 amino acids. Germline CDR1 reads SGHTA; CDR2 reads FQGNSA. DNA for the CDR3: TGTGCCAGCAGCTTAGTTCGGGGTGGTTCACCCCTCCACTTT. Its translation is CASSLVRGGSPLHF.

This clonotype has more than one count but fewer than ten. The V call is TRBV30, the J call TRBJ2-7; no firm D call. Germline V CDR1 and CDR2: GTSNPN, SVGIG (reference sequence). V lost 2 bases to trimming and J lost 6 bases, with 11 bases between them. This CDR3 contains 12 residues. Here the CDR3 reads CAWSSLYGEQYF. In DNA form, the CDR3 reads TGTGCCTGGAGTTCCCTTTACGGCGAGCAGTACTTC.

By its share, this clonotype is medium-sized (0.01 to 0.1%). The rearrangement links TRBV11-2 to TRBJ2-7, with D unclear. V lost 5 bases, J lost 2 bases, and 4 bases lay in between. The CDR3 totals 11 residues. The germline V gene encodes CDR1 SGHAT and CDR2 FQNNGV. The CDR3 nucleotides read TGTGCCAGCAGCGACACCTACGAGCAGTACTTC. The encoded protein is CASSDTYEQYF.

Remarks on this clonotype: It is likely a read error, because the conserved phenylalanine at the end of the CDR3 is missing. The chain joins TRBV19 to TRBJ1-5; TRBD1 agrees at 8 bases. With V trimmed by 6 bases and J by 3 bases, 10 bases remained unmatched. Germline lookup yields CDR1 LNHDA and CDR2 SQIVND (reference sequence). This CDR3 contains 16 residues. The CDR3 loop is CASRGQPGGINQPQHL. DNA of the CDR3: TGTGCCAGTAGAGGGCAGCCAGGGGGCATCAATCAGCCCCAGCATTTG.

In this sample, this clonotype turned up a few times. V usage is TRBV5-6 and J usage is TRBJ2-2; perhaps TRBD2 as D (6 bases). The CDR3 runs to 13 residues. Deletions cut 1 base from V and 6 bases from J, with 7 bases between. Germline V lookup: CDR1 SGHDT, CDR2 YYEEEE. The CDR3: CASSLSSAGELFF. For the CDR3, the DNA is TGTGCCAGCAGCTTGTCTAGCGCCGGGGAGCTGTTTTTT.

This clonotype came up many times. V is TRBV5-6 and J is TRBJ2-7, with 9 bases aligning to TRBD1. Per germline, CDR1 SGHDT and CDR2 YYEEEE. The CDR3 totals 14 residues. Trimming cost V 4 bases and J 4 bases; bases outside gene matches: 6. The CDR3 spells CASSPQGAVYEQYF. The CDR3 DNA follows: TGTGCCAGCAGCCCACAGGGGGCCGTGTACGAGCAGTACTTC. The full variable domain, completed using reference TRBV5-6 and TRBJ2-7, is DAGVTQSPTHLIKTRGQQVTLRCSPKSGHDTVSWYQQALGQGPQFIFQYYEEEERQRGNFPDRFSGHQFPNYSSELNVNALLLGDSALYLCASSPQGAVYEQYFGPGTRLTVT.

At least ten counts were recorded for this clonotype. This sequence joins TRBV6-6 and TRBJ2-7, with 10 bases fitting TRBD1. The germline CDR1 and CDR2 sequences are MNHNY and SVGAGI (reference sequence). V lost 2 bases and J lost 5; bases outside the gene matches: 3. The CDR3 runs 14 residues. The CDR3 DNA is TGTGCCAGCAGTTACCTTGGGACAGGGGACGAGCAGTACTTC. As protein: CASSYLGTGDEQYF.

This clonotype was counted only a few times. This chain links TRBV15 with TRBJ2-1; D ambiguous. V was cut by 5 bases and J by 1 base, with 18 bases left in between. This CDR3 spans 17 amino acids. Germline CDR1 and CDR2: LNHNV and YYDKDF (reference sequence). CDR3 in amino acids: CATSPHHAAVSYNEQFF. DNA of the CDR3: TGTGCCACCAGCCCCCACCACGCGGCAGTATCCTACAATGAGCAGTTCTTC.

In this sample, this clonotype turned up many times. The V call is TRBV28, the J call TRBJ1-1; TRBD1 aligns across 7 bases. Trimming at V came to 6 bases and at J to 4 bases, leaving 14 bases not matched to a gene. Germline values: CDR1 MDHEN, CDR2 SYDVKM. The CDR3 contains 16 residues. Here the CDR3 reads CASRSTSTGVGTEAFF. CDR3 coding DNA: TGTGCCAGCAGGTCTACCTCCACAGGGGTTGGCACTGAAGCTTTCTTT.

This clonotype was seen repeatedly, ten times or more. V and J are TRBV5-5 and TRBJ1-4, with D possibly matching TRBD1 (5 bases). Germline-derived CDR1 and CDR2 are SGHKS and YYEKEE (reference sequence). This CDR3 spans 13 amino acids. Trimming left V 2 bases short and J 8 bases short, with 10 bases between. The CDR3 sequence is CASSFRGEEKLFF. The CDR3 DNA is TGTGCCAGCAGCTTTCGGGGGGAGGAAAAACTGTTTTTT.

This chain uses TRBV29-1 with TRBJ2-3, with a tentative D call TRBD2 (6 bases). Trimming left V 6 bases short and J 6 bases short, with 10 bases between. The CDR3 length is 11 residues. The germline V gene encodes CDR1 SQVTM and CDR2 ANQGSEA. The CDR3 DNA follows: TGCAGCGTGTGGGACTTGGATACGCAGTATTTT. Translating it yields CSVWDLDTQYF.